A single sample gave rise to the 4 T cell receptor beta chains below, sequenced in a study of cytomegalovirus exposure and HLA in healthy donors. The PCR had 60 Vbeta and 13 Jbeta primers. Clones were read by immunoSEQ multiplex PCR, and TCRdb kept only the in-frame ones, dropping some. Here the sample spans 240,000 or so clones, roughly 82% being singletons. Sequencing was carried out using PBMCs. These receptors all come from a woman in her thirties or forties in good health and CMV-seropositive.

V is TRBV18 and J is TRBJ1-2; 9 bases align to TRBD1. The germline V gene encodes CDR1 KGHSH and CDR2 LQKENI. Unmatched junction bases numbered 16, after V lost 2 bases and J lost 3 bases. The CDR3 has 19 residues. CDR3 amino acids: CASSPSISITGGRDYGYTF. CDR3 sequence (DNA): TGTGCCAGCTCACCATCGATTAGCATAACAGGGGGCCGGGACTATGGCTACACCTTC.

The gene calls are TRBV29-1 and TRBJ1-1; TRBD1 is a possible D gene (6 bases). This CDR3 comprises 14 residues. Germline V lookup: CDR1 SQVTM, CDR2 ANQGSEA. Trimming cost V 4 bases and J 1 base, with 13 bases left between them. The CDR3 DNA follows: TGCAGCGTTGTTGGTCAGGACAGGAACACTGAAGCTTTCTTT. Protein: CSVVGQDRNTEAFF. Based on the CDR3 plus reference TRBV29-1 and TRBJ1-1, the full variable domain is SAVISQKPSRDICQRGTSLTIQCQVDSQVTMMFWYRQQPGQSLTLIATANQGSEATYESGFVIDKFPISRPNLTFSTLTVSNMSPEDSSIYLCSVVGQDRNTEAFFGQGTRLTVV.

The chain combines TRBV2 with TRBJ2-5, with 8 positions matching TRBD1. Germline lookup yields CDR1 SNHLY and CDR2 FYNNEI. J gave up 0 bases and V 8 bases, and 5 bases lay outside the gene matches. The CDR3 has 14 amino acids. The CDR3 protein is CASSTGAYQETQYF. CDR3 sequence (DNA): TGTGCCAGCTCGACAGGGGCGTACCAAGAGACCCAGTACTTC.

The chain uses TRBV29-1 and TRBJ2-7; TRBD1 is a possible D gene (6 bases). The CDR3 sequence is 13 residues long. The V end lost 7 bases, the J end lost 4 bases, and 17 bases lay between the germline ends. Germline values: CDR1 SQVTM, CDR2 ANQGSEA. CDR3 DNA: TGCAGCGGTGGAAGGGGGTTAGGGTACGAGCAGTACTTC. Encoded protein: CSGGRGLGYEQYF.